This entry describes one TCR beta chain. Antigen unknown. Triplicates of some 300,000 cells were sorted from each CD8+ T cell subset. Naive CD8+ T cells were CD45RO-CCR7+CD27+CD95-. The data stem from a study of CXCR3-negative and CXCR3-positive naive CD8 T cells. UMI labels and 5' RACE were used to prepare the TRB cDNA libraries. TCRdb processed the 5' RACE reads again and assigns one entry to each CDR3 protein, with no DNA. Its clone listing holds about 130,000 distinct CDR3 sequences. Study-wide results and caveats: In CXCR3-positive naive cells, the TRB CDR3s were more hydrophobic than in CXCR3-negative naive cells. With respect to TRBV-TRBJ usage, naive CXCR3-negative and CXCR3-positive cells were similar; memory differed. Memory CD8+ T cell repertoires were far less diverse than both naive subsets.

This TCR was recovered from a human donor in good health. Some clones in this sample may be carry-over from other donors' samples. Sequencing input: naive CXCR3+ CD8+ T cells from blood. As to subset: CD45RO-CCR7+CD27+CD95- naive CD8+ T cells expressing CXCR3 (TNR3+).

CDR3 sequence reads: CASSQRGGRYNEQFF. V gene TRBV27 combines with J gene TRBJ2-1; TCRdb's D gene call, TRBD2, goes unchecked for lack of DNA. The CDR3 consists of 15 residues. Germline-derived CDR1 and CDR2 are MNHEY and SMNVEV (reference sequence).